This entry is about one T cell receptor (beta chain). The antigen remains undetermined. CDR1 MNHEY and CDR2 SVGAGI come from the germline V gene. The CDR3 consists of 15 residues. Trimming pared 5 bases from V and 4 bases from J, leaving 17 bases between. The PCR used 60 Vbeta and 13 Jbeta primers. Libraries were prepared by immunoSEQ multiplex PCR; TCRdb keeps only in-frame clonotypes and omits some of them. This sample's clone table lists fewer than 85,000 clones. This entry comes from a study of cytomegalovirus exposure and HLA in healthy donors. Regarding the study as a whole: One variant, a missense change in DCLRE1C, was linked in a later analysis to TCR beta V- and J-gene trimming.

The material sequenced was PBMCs. The sequence derives from a woman aged 35 to 49 in good health and CMV-seropositive. The chain combines TRBV6-5 with TRBJ2-5, with a weak D call TRBD2 (6 bases). CDR3 coding DNA: TGTGCCAGCAGTCAGACTAGTTTTTTACGAGAGACCCAGTACTTC. Amino acid sequence: CASSQTSFLRETQYF.